Each of the 2 T cell receptor beta chains below was sequenced from the same sample in a study of T cell changes during pregnancy in multiple sclerosis. Repertoires were generated with immunoSEQ multiplex PCR, while TCRdb's copy carries only in-frame clones and drops some. The sample contains about 38,000 clones, 94% of which appear only once. The starting material was CD4+ T cells from peripheral blood mononuclear cells, obtained in the second trimester of pregnancy. These receptors were collected from a female donor with multiple sclerosis, enrolled in a pregnancy study.

This clone showed up just a few times. The V call is TRBV7-8, the J call TRBJ1-1; 7 bases align to TRBD1. V trimming: 5 bases; J trimming: 1 base; junction bases outside the gene matches: 1. There are 13 residues in the CDR3. From germline, CDR1 is SGHVS and CDR2 FQNEAQ. The CDR3 loop reads CASSRDRNTEAFF. The CDR3 DNA reads TGTGCCAGCAGCCGGGACAGGAACACTGAAGCTTTCTTT. The full variable domain, with the rest looked up from reference TRBV7-8 and TRBJ1-1, is GAGVSQSPRYKVAKRGQDVALRCDPISGHVSLFWYQQALGQGPEFLTYFQNEAQLDKSGLPSDRFFAERPEGSVSTLKIQRTQQEDSAVYLCASSRDRNTEAFFGQGTRLTVV.

This sequence joins TRBV11-2 and TRBJ1-2, with D hard to call. The length of the CDR3 is 12 residues. Per the germline V gene, CDR1 is SGHAT and CDR2 is FQNNGV. The V end was cut by 0 bases, the J end by 4 bases, with 3 bases between. CDR3 DNA sequence: TGTGCCAGCAGCTTAGACAGCTATGGCTACACCTTC. The encoded protein is CASSLDSYGYTF.